The 18 T cell receptor beta chains in this list originate from one sample, sequenced in a study of T cells after yellow fever vaccination. TCRdb re-called the 5' RACE reads through MiXCR, storing one row per CDR3 protein. In the table there are some 560,000 distinct CDR3 sequences, about 17% of which are singletons. Sequenced material: PBMCs, taken less than 6 days after the first yellow fever vaccination. The receptors were gathered from a man aged 18-30 years who received the YFV17D yellow fever vaccine.

The chain uses TRBV6-2 or TRBV6-3 and TRBJ1-1, with TRBD1 as a possible D gene (5 bases). There are 13 residues in the CDR3. Germline CDR1 is MNHEY and CDR2 is SVGEGT. Trimming stripped 1 base from V and 6 bases from J, with 9 bases between. CDR3 sequence reads: CASSYWGFSEAFF. In nucleotides, the CDR3 is TGTGCCAGCAGTTACTGGGGGTTCTCTGAAGCTTTCTTT.

This clonotype was detected many times. The chain recombines TRBV4-2 with TRBJ2-1, with TRBD1 matching 7 bases. Trimming cost V 0 bases and J 0 bases; bases outside gene matches: 5. The CDR3 sequence is 17 residues long. The germline V gene has CDR1 LGHNA and CDR2 YNFKEQ. The CDR3 DNA sequence: TGTGCCAGCAGCCAAGAGACAGGGACGGGCTCCTACAATGAGCAGTTCTTC. Amino acids: CASSQETGTGSYNEQFF.

V usage is TRBV5-4 and J usage is TRBJ2-3, with 8 bases lining up with TRBD2. With V trimmed by 6 bases and J by 3 bases, 9 bases remained unmatched. Germline-derived CDR1 and CDR2 are SGHNT and YYREEE (reference sequence). The CDR3 spans 15 residues. The CDR3 DNA sequence: TGTGCCAGCACCCGGACGGGGGGGGCGACAGATACGCAGTATTTT. This gives the protein CASTRTGGATDTQYF.

This clonotype was detected ten times or more. The J gene is TRBJ2-5, the V gene TRBV7-9; 8 positions match TRBD1. Germline V CDR1 and CDR2: SEHNR, FQNEAQ (reference sequence). The CDR3 extends over 14 amino acids. V lost 3 bases to trimming and J lost 5 bases; unmatched junction nucleotides: 5. The CDR3 bases are TGTGCCAGCAGCTTCGCAGGGGGCGACGAGACCCAGTACTTC. This translates into CASSFAGGDETQYF.

The chain employs TRBV12-3 or TRBV12-4 and TRBJ2-7; 7 bases are a match to TRBD1. This CDR3 is 16 amino acids long. With 5 bases clipped from V and 1 base from J, the junction kept 11 bases outside the gene matches. The CDR3 DNA follows: TGTGCCAGCAGTCCGCCGCCATCGACAGGGTCCTACGAGCAGTACTTC. Translated, it gives CASSPPPSTGSYEQYF.

With respect to this clonotype: A much larger clone differs from this one at a single base, so this may be a read error. The chain couples TRBV20-1 to TRBJ2-1, with D unclear. In germline, CDR1 is DFQATT, CDR2 SNEGSKA (reference sequence). The length of the CDR3 is 12 residues. Trimming stripped 5 bases from V and 3 bases from J, with 8 bases between. Written as DNA, the CDR3 is TGCAGTGCTTCGGTGGGCTACAATGAGCAGTTCTTC. Translation: CSASVGYNEQFF.

V gene TRBV19 combines with J gene TRBJ1-1, with D unresolved. Germline-derived CDR1 and CDR2 are LNHDA and SQIVND (reference sequence). Trimming took off 6 bases at V and 8 bases at J, with 13 bases between the two ends. CDR3 length equals 12 residues. The CDR3 protein is CASSSDGLEAFF. The DNA of the CDR3 is TGTGCCAGTAGCAGCGACGGGCTGGAAGCTTTCTTT.

V is TRBV3-1 and J is TRBJ2-3; D possibly corresponds to TRBD2 (6 bases). From germline, CDR1 is LGHDT and CDR2 YNNKEL (reference sequence). The CDR3 runs to 15 residues. V lost 4 bases and J 1 base, leaving 12 bases between the germline ends. The CDR3 region has the DNA TGTGCCAGCAGCCGCCGGGGGTCACGCACAGATACGCAGTATTTT. Translating gives CASSRRGSRTDTQYF.

The CDR3 spells CAISETSYRANYGYTF. Written as DNA, the CDR3 is TGTGCCATCAGTGAGACTTCGTACAGGGCTAACTATGGCTACACCTTC. The chain employs TRBV10-3 and TRBJ1-2, with D perhaps TRBD1 (6 bases). Trimming pared 2 bases from V and 0 bases from J, leaving 13 bases between. Germline V gene data show CDR1 as ENHRY and CDR2 as SYGVKD. This CDR3 is built from 16 residues.

This clonotype was seen ten or more times. The V call is TRBV10-3, the J call TRBJ2-7; no firm D call. Germline loops: CDR1 ENHRY, CDR2 SYGVKD. The CDR3 spans 13 residues. Trimming pared 10 bases from V and 1 base from J, leaving 14 bases between. The CDR3: CATRATLSYEQYF. CDR3 DNA: TGTGCCACCCGGGCTACCCTATCCTACGAGCAGTACTTC.

This clonotype has more than one count but fewer than ten. The J gene is TRBJ2-5, the V gene TRBV4-3, with D unresolved. Trimming pared 2 bases from V and 5 bases from J, leaving 9 bases between. CDR3 length equals 13 residues. Germline CDR1 and CDR2: LGHNA and YSLEER. CDR3 amino acids: CASSQRLRETQYF. In DNA, the CDR3 is TGCGCCAGCAGCCAACGTCTCCGGGAGACCCAGTACTTC.

This clonotype was observed at least ten times. V and J are TRBV7-3 and TRBJ2-1, with TRBD2 matching 10 bases. The V gene's germline CDR1 is SGHTA and CDR2 FQGTGA. There are 14 residues in the CDR3. The V gene end was trimmed by 6 bases and the J gene end by 8 bases; junction bases not matched to a gene: 7. The CDR3 spells CASSYSGGRDEQFF. The CDR3 coding sequence is TGTGCCAGCAGTTATAGCGGGGGGAGGGATGAGCAGTTCTTC.

This clonotype appeared a few times. V is TRBV27 and J is TRBJ2-1; a weak D match, TRBD1 (6 bases). The CDR3 is made up of 16 amino acids. The germline V and J ends were trimmed by 5 bases and 7 bases, with 21 bases remaining between them. CDR1 is MNHEY and CDR2 is SMNVEV in the germline V gene (reference sequence). The CDR3 sequence: CASSTKQGRVGNEQFF. For the CDR3, the DNA is TGTGCCAGCAGTACAAAACAGGGTAGGGTTGGAAATGAGCAGTTCTTC.

The chain recombines TRBV20-1 with TRBJ2-1, with D perhaps matching TRBD1 or TRBD2 (5 bases each). V was shortened by 3 bases and J by 0 bases, with 12 bases between the two germline ends. The CDR3 covers 15 residues. CDR1 and CDR2 (germline): DFQATT, SNEGSKA (reference sequence). CDR3 DNA: TGCAGTGCTAGTGGGGGACCCAGCTCCTACAATGAGCAGTTCTTC. Its translation: CSASGGPSSYNEQFF.

J is TRBJ1-1 and V is TRBV10-3; D uncertain. The germline CDR1 and CDR2 sequences are ENHRY and SYGVKD. CDR3 length equals 13 residues. Trimming took 4 bases from V and 3 from J, leaving 9 bases between them. The CDR3 DNA reads as TGTGCCATCAGTGGAGAAAAGGACACTGAAGCTTTCTTT. Protein: CAISGEKDTEAFF.

The sample holds a few counts of this clonotype. The chain employs TRBV6-5 and TRBJ1-1; D ambiguous. This CDR3 has 15 residues. CDR1 is MNHEY and CDR2 is SVGAGI in the germline V gene. Trimming cost V 0 bases and J 0 bases, with 8 bases left between them. CDR3 DNA: TGTGCCAGCAGTTACTCGGCAGCTATGAACACTGAAGCTTTCTTT. Translating gives CASSYSAAMNTEAFF.

CDR3 amino acids: CASRPTGLVTSPLHF. The CDR3 region has the DNA TGTGCCAGCAGGCCAACAGGGCTCGTAACCTCACCCCTCCACTTT. J is TRBJ1-6 and V is TRBV3-1; perhaps TRBD1 as D (6 bases). The CDR3 is made up of 15 amino acids. The ends were cut back, 6 bases at V and 10 bases at J, with 19 bases in the middle. From germline, CDR1 is LGHDT and CDR2 YNNKEL (reference sequence).

Only a few counts were recorded for this clonotype. This sequence joins TRBV6-2 or TRBV6-3 and TRBJ2-7; a possible D gene is TRBD2 (6 bases). The V and J ends lost 6 bases and 1 base respectively, with 16 bases between them. CDR3 size: 15 residues. Germline CDR1 reads MNHEY; CDR2 reads SVGEGT. CDR3 in amino acids: CASRVNRAGSYEQYF. The CDR3 DNA is TGTGCCAGCAGGGTCAATAGGGCGGGATCCTACGAGCAGTACTTC.